This is a list of T cell receptor beta chains from one sample in a study of OX40 agonist ivuxolimab in advanced cancers. Sequencing used immunoSEQ multiplex PCR; TCRdb keeps in-frame clones, though not all of them. The data hold roughly 63,000 clones, with approximately 86% observed a single time. The sequenced sample was CD4+ or CD8+ T cells sorted from blood, obtained in a trial of the OX40 agonist ivuxolimab. These receptors all stem from an adult with an advanced solid tumor such as melanoma, head and neck, liver or kidney cancer. The CDR3 runs from the conserved cysteine through the conserved F or W. The D gene is left open where the match is weak. Clone size is given for some rows only: seen once, a few or many times, or a class if the clone is expanded.

v_call	j_call	d_call	clone_size	cdr3_aa	cdr3_nt
TRBV7-8	TRBJ2-1	.	.	CASSTPVADYNEQFF	TGTGCCAGCAGCACGCCGGTAGCGGACTACAATGAGCAGTTCTTC
TRBV18	TRBJ2-7	.	few	CASSPPGVPYEQYF	TGTGCCAGCTCACCACCAGGGGTTCCCTACGAGCAGTACTTC
TRBV28	TRBJ2-6	.	.	CASRGSWVWGSGANVLTF	TGTGCCAGCAGGGGAAGTTGGGTATGGGGCTCTGGGGCCAACGTCCTGACTTTC
TRBV5-1	TRBJ2-7	.	few	CASSPGSTTFLEQYF	TGCGCCAGCAGCCCCGGGAGTACTACGTTCCTCGAGCAGTACTTC
TRBV19	TRBJ1-1	.	.	CASTSPAGGVNTEAFF	TGTGCCAGTACCTCCCCAGCCGGGGGGGTGAACACTGAAGCTTTCTTT
TRBV6-4	TRBJ2-2	.	.	CASTPSTGSTGELFF	TGTGCCAGCACCCCTTCTACAGGGAGCACCGGGGAGCTGTTTTTT
TRBV9	TRBJ1-1	.	.	CASSVGGRGTEAFF	TGTGCCAGCAGCGTAGGAGGGCGGGGCACTGAAGCTTTCTTT
TRBV4-1	TRBJ2-3	TRBD1	.	CASSQDFRGRRDTQYF	TGCGCCAGCAGCCAAGATTTCAGGGGGCGAAGAGATACGCAGTATTTT
TRBV6-6	TRBJ1-2	TRBD1	.	CASRLSRTGGYGYTF	TGTGCCAGCAGACTATCGCGGACAGGGGGTTATGGCTACACCTTC
TRBV9	TRBJ1-4	.	.	CASSVGHLGLNEKLFF	TGTGCCAGCAGCGTAGGACATTTGGGGCTCAATGAAAAACTGTTTTTT
TRBV10-3	TRBJ2-3	.	.	CAISVGKGTDTQYF	TGTGCCATCAGTGTCGGTAAGGGCACAGATACGCAGTATTTT
TRBV7-2	TRBJ1-1	TRBD1	.	CASSFSGQGRNEAFF	TGTGCCAGCAGCTTCTCCGGACAGGGGCGTAATGAAGCTTTCTTT
TRBV9	TRBJ2-7	.	.	CASSVTGGMGEQYF	TGTGCCAGCAGCGTTACCGGAGGGATGGGTGAGCAGTACTTC
TRBV10-3	TRBJ2-1	TRBD2	.	CAISGGLASSYNEQFF	TGTGCCATCAGTGGGGGACTAGCTAGCTCCTACAATGAGCAGTTCTTC
TRBV2	TRBJ2-1	.	.	CATSRTDEQFF	TGTGCCACCAGCCGGACTGATGAGCAGTTCTTC
TRBV6-6	TRBJ2-2	.	.	CASRAGAPTGELFF	TGTGCCAGCAGGGCCGGGGCGCCAACCGGGGAGCTGTTTTTT
TRBV19	TRBJ1-2	TRBD1	.	CASSISPGGNYGYTF	TGTGCCAGTAGTATATCCCCAGGGGGCAACTATGGCTACACCTTC
TRBV5-1	TRBJ2-5	TRBD2	once	CASRQIAGVGETQYF	TGCGCCAGCAGGCAGATAGCGGGGGTCGGAGAGACCCAGTACTTC
TRBV18	TRBJ1-3	.	.	CASSPSDGGSGNTIYF	TGTGCCAGCTCACCTTCCGACGGGGGCTCTGGAAACACCATATATTTT
TRBV6-5	TRBJ1-5	.	.	CASSYSRQGGQPQHF	TGTGCCAGCAGTTACTCGAGGCAGGGAGGTCAGCCCCAGCATTTT
TRBV7-2	TRBJ1-6	.	.	CASSATGSRPLHF	TGTGCCAGCAGCGCTACAGGCAGTCGGCCCCTCCACTTT
TRBV25-1	TRBJ1-1	.	.	CASSVEWSTEAFF	TGTGCCAGCAGTGTTGAATGGAGCACTGAAGCTTTCTTT
TRBV19	TRBJ2-7	TRBD1	.	CASSIGRTGYQQYF	TGTGCCAGTAGTATAGGGAGGACAGGGTACCAGCAGTACTTC
TRBV7-3	TRBJ2-1	TRBD2	once	CASSHGGSGSWEQFF	TGTGCCAGCAGCCACGGGGGTAGCGGGAGTTGGGAGCAGTTCTTC
TRBV6-5	TRBJ2-5	.	.	CASSESRETQYF	TGTGCCAGCAGTGAATCGAGGGAGACCCAGTACTTC
TRBV2	TRBJ2-2	TRBD2	.	CASSKRGGLGTGELFF	TGTGCCAGCAGTAAACGGGGGGGCTTAGGCACCGGGGAGCTGTTTTTT
TRBV5-4	TRBJ2-7	.	.	CASSSRGTYEQYF	TGTGCCAGCAGCTCCCGAGGGACCTACGAGCAGTACTTC
TRBV5-1	TRBJ2-1	TRBD2	.	CASSLDWRGGEQFF	TGCGCCAGCAGCTTAGACTGGCGGGGGGGTGAGCAGTTCTTC
TRBV2	TRBJ1-3	.	.	CASSVARGGNTIYF	TGTGCCAGCAGTGTCGCCAGGGGTGGAAACACCATATATTTT
TRBV2	TRBJ2-7	.	.	CASSPTGGVYEQYF	TGTGCCAGCAGTCCAACAGGTGGGGTGTACGAGCAGTACTTC
TRBV6-6	TRBJ2-1	TRBD2	.	CASSLSSGSVNEQFF	TGTGCCAGCAGTCTCTCTAGCGGGAGTGTTAATGAGCAGTTCTTC
TRBV11-2	TRBJ2-2	.	.	CASSFGGSGTGELFF	TGTGCCAGCAGCTTTGGGGGGTCCGGCACCGGGGAGCTGTTTTTT
TRBV7-9	TRBJ1-2	TRBD1	.	CASSIPGGYYGYTF	TGTGCCAGCAGCATTCCAGGGGGCTACTATGGCTACACCTTC
TRBV6-1	TRBJ2-7	.	.	CASSANREQYF	TGTGCCAGCAGTGCTAACCGCGAGCAGTACTTC
TRBV6-1	TRBJ2-1	.	.	CASTRDIYNEQFF	TGTGCCAGCACCAGAGACATATACAATGAGCAGTTCTTC
TRBV7-2	TRBJ1-6	.	.	CASSPQGVGNSPLHF	TGTGCCAGCAGCCCGCAGGGAGTGGGAAATTCACCCCTCCACTTT
TRBV5-4	TRBJ1-2	.	.	CASSLDSSYGYTF	TGTGCCAGCAGCCTCGACAGTTCCTATGGCTACACCTTC
TRBV30	TRBJ2-2	.	.	CAWSGRRTVATGELFF	TGTGCCTGGAGTGGCAGGAGGACAGTGGCCACCGGGGAGCTGTTTTTT
TRBV9	TRBJ2-3	TRBD2	.	CASSRGLDTDTQYF	TGTGCCAGCAGCCGCGGACTAGACACAGATACGCAGTATTTT
TRBV7-3	TRBJ2-2	TRBD1	.	CASSPPGTGEGGELFF	TGTGCCAGCAGCCCCCCGGGGACAGGGGAAGGCGGGGAGCTGTTTTTT
TRBV7-9	TRBJ2-1	TRBD2	.	CASSQRREIINEQFF	TGTGCCAGCAGCCAGAGGCGGGAGATTATCAATGAGCAGTTCTTC
TRBV11-2	TRBJ2-5	.	.	CASSLGSLTGGKETQYF	TGTGCCAGCAGCTTGGGTTCGCTAACCGGAGGCAAAGAGACCCAGTACTTC